This T cell receptor beta chain appears in the sequencing data of a study of blood T cells in healthy people across ages. Whenever a sample was processed, at least 6.5 million PBMCs were isolated. The CDR3 extends over 15 amino acids. Germline CDR1 SGHDN, CDR2 FVKESK. V lost 0 bases and J 7 bases, leaving 16 bases between the germline ends. This clonotype was picked up a small number of times. PCR was performed a second time for roughly 7 to 12 cycles using a sample-barcoded 5' primer and a J-beta primer mix. Each of the samples gave a minimum of 2.5 million paired-end reads that contained CDR3. From the 5' RACE reads, TCRdb called clonotypes with MiXCR, one entry per CDR3 protein. The repertoire includes around 780,000 distinct CDR3 sequences, 25% to 30% of them detected once, and approximately 2.9% sits in the top ten. The same data also went into a second study, on T cells of mothers and their children.

The source of this sequence is a boy between 10 and 17 years old in good health. The sample comprised blood. This rearrangement joins TRBV14 to TRBJ2-7, with a weak D call TRBD1 (5 bases). The CDR3: CASSQDLTVGREQYF. The CDR3 DNA is TGTGCCAGCAGCCAAGATTTGACAGTTGGTCGGGAGCAGTACTTC.